Described below is a single T cell receptor (beta chain) sequence and its context. The data stem from a study of technical replicates of blood from a few donors. Here immunoSEQ multiplex PCR was the method, and the copy in TCRdb shows in-frame clones only, minus some. The sample lists about 62,000 clones, around 87% occurring once. Trimming took 8 bases from V and 5 from J; bases not matched to a gene: 3. Germline assignment: CDR1 SGHAT and CDR2 FQNNGV. The CDR3 totals 13 residues. The source of this sequence is a human donor in good health. Some clones in this sample may be carry-over from other donors' samples. The sequencing input was PBMCs. The chain joins TRBV11-2 to TRBJ1-2; 12 bases map to TRBD1. The CDR3 region is CASGTGGWYGYTF. As DNA, the CDR3 is TGTGCCAGCGGGACAGGGGGCTGGTATGGCTACACCTTC.